This T cell receptor beta chain was retrieved from a study of blood T cell repertoires in COVID-19. Individuals drawn from 24 US areas were roughly 18 to 95 years old. Cohorts were assigned according to the clinical history that participants reported. TCRdb's copy holds only in-frame clones and misses some; the assay was immunoSEQ multiplex PCR. The sample carries 350,000 to 450,000 clones, roughly 92% recorded once. In germline, CDR1 is ENHRY, CDR2 SYGVKD. CDR3 length equals 18 residues. Unmatched junction bases numbered 10, after V lost 6 bases and J lost 2 bases. This rearrangement joins TRBV10-3 to TRBJ2-7; 16 bases align to TRBD2. The clonotype comes from a woman in her thirties or forties who had been exposed to COVID-19. Specimen: PBMCs or T cells enriched from blood (not recorded which). The CDR3, as DNA: TGTGCCATCAGGACACCGGGACTAGCGGGAGGGACCCCCTACGAGCAGTACTTC. The encoded protein is CAIRTPGLAGGTPYEQYF.